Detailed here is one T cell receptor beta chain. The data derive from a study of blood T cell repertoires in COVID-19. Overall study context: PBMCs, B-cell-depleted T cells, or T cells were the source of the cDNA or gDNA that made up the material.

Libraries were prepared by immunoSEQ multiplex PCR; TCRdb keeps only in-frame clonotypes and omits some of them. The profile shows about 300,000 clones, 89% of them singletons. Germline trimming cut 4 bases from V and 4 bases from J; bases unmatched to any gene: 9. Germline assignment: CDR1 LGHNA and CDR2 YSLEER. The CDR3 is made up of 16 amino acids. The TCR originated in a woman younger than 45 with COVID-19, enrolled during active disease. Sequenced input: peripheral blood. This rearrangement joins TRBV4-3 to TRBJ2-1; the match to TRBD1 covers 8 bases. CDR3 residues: CASSLTGTGGYNEQFF. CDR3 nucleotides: TGCGCCAGCAGCCTAACCGGGACAGGAGGGTACAATGAGCAGTTCTTC.